The rows below give T cell receptor beta chains drawn from one sample of a study of T cell responses to AZD1222 COVID-19 vaccine. Using immunoSEQ multiplex PCR, the repertoire was profiled, and TCRdb retains in-frame clones only, with some absent. This sample yields 150,000 or so clones, of which roughly 92% are seen a single time; just over 5% belongs to the top ten. Sequences were derived from peripheral blood, sampled on day 0 of AZD1222 vaccination. The receptors stem from an adult in good health. Each CDR3 is given with its conserved first and last residue.

>TRBJ1-4|TRBV5-1
CASSLTPGQGDEKLFF
>TRBJ2-1|TRBV7-7
CASSPQGADEQFF
>TRBJ2-2|TRBV19
CASSLDANTGELFF
>TRBJ1-1|TRBV10-1
CASSESVNTEAFF
>TRBJ1-4|TRBV18
CASSPGGTNEKLFF
>TRBJ1-3|TRBV4-2
CASSQDMGQGPNTIYF
>TRBJ2-7|TRBV7-9
CASQKSSYEQYF
>TRBJ1-4|TRBV5-4
CASSLEVGEKLFF
>TRBJ2-1|TRBV7-9
CASSLTGQDTSNEQFF
>TRBJ1-1|TRBV11-1
CASSFSEPGDTEAFF
>TRBJ2-3|TRBV10-3
CAISELLAGADTQYF
>TRBJ2-4|TRBV4-1
CASSPTGGSAKNIQYF
>TRBJ2-2|TRBV5-4
CASSLPSGGTGELFF
>TRBJ2-2|TRBV19
CASMGRGQGPTGELFF
>TRBJ2-1|TRBV9
CASSPTSGTYNEQFF
>TRBJ2-6|TRBV19
CASSIDGTNYPGANVLTF
>TRBJ2-1|TRBV6-2/TRBV6-3
CASSYEASGTYNEQFF